The following is a TCR beta chain sequence with its context. Its binding antigen is unknown. No base qualities exist here, and no much larger clone lies one base off it. Library creation used multiplex PCR. Sequencing relied on an Illumina HiSeq 4000. To build TCR beta libraries, CDR3 regions were amplified by Arm-PCR using iRepertoire HTBI primers. Before sequencing, the PCR products went through gel purification. From the authors' description of their analysis: Gene usage analysis of CDR3 amino acid clonotypes relied on the roughly 67 TRBV and 14 TRBJ segments identified across samples. Filtered high-quality paired reads were merged into contigs using COPE and FqMerger. Contigs were aligned with BLAST to IMGT TRBV, TRBD and TRBJ reference genes, and CDR3 was defined per IMGT. Highly expanded clones were defined as clonotypes with a frequency above 0.1%. Shannon entropy served as the measure of repertoire diversity, while the Gini coefficient captured V-J evenness. Clonotypes shared by more than one individual were considered public. TCRdb reprocessing: public reads trimmed at Q25 with fastp, clones called with MiXCR, in-frame beta chains kept. Entries are consolidated by CDR3 protein sequence, retaining the most common genes and DNA. TCRdb's processing, not the authors', yielded these V and J calls. The sample contains roughly 500,000 distinct CDR3 sequences, roughly 14% of them found a single time. The ten largest clones represent roughly 10% of the sample.

Explained via the paper, the time point label denotes: newly diagnosed GD, antithyroid drugs for less than 3 months. For both TCR sequencing and RNA sequencing, RNA was extracted from PBMCs using TRIzol. The diagnosis of Graves' disease followed American Thyroid Association guidelines. Recruitment of patients was carried out at an endocrinology department in Xi'an, China. From each patient, approximately 10 milliliters of peripheral blood was collected into an EDTA anticoagulant tube. Ficoll Paque Plus density gradient separation was used to isolate PBMCs, and no additional T cell sorting was done. An Agilent 2100 Bioanalyzer and agarose gel were used to check RNA quality, and a NanoDrop 2000 was used to measure RNA concentration. This sample is part of a study of regulatory T cells in long-lasting Graves disease (dated by TCRdb to the early 2020s). Notes on the research overall: In the newly diagnosed Graves' disease group, patients had been taking antithyroid drugs for less than 3 months. Persistent Graves' disease patients were compared with newly diagnosed Graves' disease patients by peripheral blood TCR sequencing and RNA sequencing. The study was conducted in China and was registered as a clinical trial. A total of about 35 samples underwent TCR sequencing: about 13 from persistent and about 20 from newly diagnosed Graves' disease patients.

Here is what the overall study found, with its caveats: Persistent Graves' disease patients showed lower TCR Shannon entropy and fewer highly expanded clones than newly diagnosed patients, suggesting clonal expansion. Sequencing and analysis were restricted to the TCR beta chain. The small sample size was acknowledged by the authors as a limitation that may reduce accuracy. Only peripheral blood was studied, because thyroid tissue, the primary lesion, was inaccessible. Patients with persistent disease shared more public clonotypes (around 2,700) than newly diagnosed patients did (more than 900). Persistent disease showed preferential use of TRBV28, TRBJ1-2 and TRBJ2-5, whereas newly diagnosed disease favored TRBV20-1 and TRBJ2-1.

Reading the germline V gene gives CDR1 SGHTS and CDR2 YDEGEE. From its cysteine to its phenylalanine, the CDR3 spans 19 amino acids. Of all the DNA, just the CDR3 is kept, 57 bases in frame from base 1. Trimming leaves V shorter by 0 bases and J shorter by 0 bases, with the junction holding 6 bases beyond the gene matches. These data were also reused for a study on T cells in Graves' hyperthyroidism and ophthalmopathy. The second source states: Graves' hyperthyroidism was defined as stable when no progression to ophthalmopathy occurred over 18 months of follow-up. The hyperthyroidism patients were between 18 and 65 years old and newly diagnosed, with a disease duration of less than 2 months. Any patient with an uncontrolled infection, another autoimmune disease, pregnancy or lactation was excluded. Clinical symptoms, serum thyroxine and TRAb, thyroid ultrasound, and orbital computed tomography formed the basis for the diagnoses. For the first round of RT-PCR on the TCR CDR3, the HTBI primer set was used together with the Qiagen OneStep RT-PCR kit. Most expanded thyroid clonotypes (frequency above 0.001) were also found in blood, which suggests that blood repertoires may mirror thyroid immune responses. Ophthalmopathy was separated from stable hyperthyroidism by a 13 V-J signature model, with approximately 86% sensitivity and about 84% specificity obtained in cross-validation and 80%/75% obtained in testing. In validation, progression to ophthalmopathy was predicted by the model with about 70% sensitivity and 72.22% specificity, a median of roughly six months before onset. To identify TCR V-J signatures that set the groups apart, the researchers used a discovery cohort of 90 to 100 patients, made up of 43 with Graves' ophthalmopathy and some 58 with stable Graves' hyperthyroidism. Prospective prediction of ophthalmopathy was tested in an independent validation cohort of about 19 hyperthyroidism patients and around 16 patients who later progressed to ophthalmopathy. The approximately 95 discovery patients were divided at random into training and test sets in a 7:3 ratio. Thyroid tissue and blood T-cell repertoires from several Graves' hyperthyroidism patients were also compared in the study. After sampling, hyperthyroidism patients received methimazole starting at 30 mg daily, and ophthalmopathy patients received high-dose intravenous methylprednisolone. Libraries were constructed in a second round of multiplex PCR, after which size selection and purification were performed. Libraries were sequenced paired-end with 100 bp reads on an Illumina HiSeq2000. Raw data were processed with SOAPnuke, discarding reads with adapters, uncalled bases, mean Phred below 15, or no exact constant-primer or identifier match. High-quality paired reads were merged with COPE v1.2.5, and unique nucleotide sequences were defined as clonotypes. MiTCR v1.1 was used to align clonotypes to the IMGT TRBV, TRBD and TRBJ reference segments. The analysis was restricted to V-J combinations with a frequency above 0.0001, which together covered about 99% of the repertoires. The TCS score was defined as the ratio of F50 (clonal expansion) to E x V (chaos), calculated using BLOSUM62-based TCRdist between CDR3 peptides within each V-J. Welch's t-statistics and random forest reduced 514 V-J features to roughly 13, which were used in a naive Bayes classifier (R e1071). No statistical method was used to fix the sample size in advance, and group allocation was not hidden from the investigators. The paper reports TCR Vbeta CDR3 sequencing of over 130 peripheral blood samples: under 45 ophthalmopathy, about 75 hyperthyroidism and around 17 progressor patients.

Recombination linked TRBV5-8 to TRBJ2-2, and 12 junction bases match TRBD2. The specimen comprised peripheral blood mononuclear cells (PBMCs), sampled at new diagnosis, from a patient treated with antithyroid drugs. This clonotype was obtained from a man in his thirties or forties with Graves disease. Donor details come from another sample of the same person, matched by shared clones. The sequenced DNA is TGTGCCAGCAGCTTGGCAGGGACTAGCGGGCCCGCGAACACCGGGGAGCTGTTTTTT. This yields the protein CASSLAGTSGPANTGELFF.